This T cell receptor (beta chain) comes out of a study of shared clonotypes between healthy human individuals (dated by TCRdb to 2020 to 2021). About the investigation overall: Two women and a few men aged 18 to 49 years were included in the cohort. Blood TCR repertoires of about 5 healthy adults were deeply sequenced to estimate repertoire size and the extent of clonotype sharing between individuals. For each donor, CD4 naive and CD4 memory were each run on three plates, CD8 naive on two plates, and CD8 memory on one plate. Per donor, leukapheresis produced somewhere between about 0.8 and 9.5 billion PBMCs. To increase sequencing depth and limit assay-specific biases, different laboratories used diverse techniques to prepare libraries and sequence TCR repertoires. Broad study findings and their caveats: Across four donors, about 4.5% of naive CD4, 3% to 3.5% of naive CD8, approximately 2.5% of memory CD4, and roughly 0.4% of memory CD8 clonotypes were shared. Incomplete sequencing was indicated by rarefaction of sorted-subset datasets, despite the large sequencing depth. Based on pairwise subsampling, the degree of clonotype sharing among donors was expected to be affected by sequencing depth. Sampling was restricted to blood, and TCR repertoires in tissues likely differ from the TCR repertoires found in blood. Clonotypes shared by all four sorted-subset donors showed higher generation probabilities than non-shared clonotypes. Because the study included a small number of donors, the genetic and exposure-history diversity represented was limited. Naive subsets generally had larger estimated clonotype richness than memory subsets did.

The donors were healthy, HIV-negative adults with no recently reported acute infections or vaccinations. Only Caucasian adults living in Nashville, Tennessee, USA were represented among the donors. CD4+ T cells were enriched by magnetic negative selection; naive cells were then positively selected on CD45RA, and the negative fraction formed the memory subset. After blood collection by leukapheresis, PBMCs were isolated using Ficoll-Histopaque density gradient centrifugation and then cryopreserved in the vapor phase of liquid nitrogen. Purity and quantity of every magnetically sorted T cell population were checked by analytical flow cytometry. From each sorted fraction, genomic DNA was isolated and quantified by UV absorbance on a Nanodrop 2000c. In regard to this clone: Its antigen remains unidentified. There are no base qualities to consult, and no much larger clone falls within one base.

Using the deep immunoSEQ assay, TCR CDR3 regions were amplified from genomic DNA by multiplex PCR. Extracted genomic DNA from each cell subset was distributed evenly across all wells of several immunoSEQ 96-well plates, and each plate was treated as a replicate. For sorted subsets, each replicate PCR was loaded with around 220 ng genomic DNA, equivalent to 30,000 or so T cell genomes. The purified libraries were quantified using a Qubit 3.0 fluorometer, sized with a Bioanalyzer 2100, and then quantified again using the KAPA Library Quantification kit. Every immunoSEQ 96-well plate was sequenced on a separate single-read 150-cycle Illumina NextSeq 550 flow cell. The source study handled its data this way. Because the immunoSEQ output included only junctional sequences and no quality scores, the filtering could not be the same as the filtering used for full-length reads. Sequences were annotated with PyIR, a Python wrapper for IgBLAST v1.9, and V/J genes and CDR3 were assigned using IMGT germline references. Reads were removed for weak V/J assignments (E-value above 1e-6), missing CDR3, stop codons, out-of-frame junctions, or ambiguous translated residues. V3J clonotypes were defined by identical inferred V gene, J gene, and CDR3 amino acid sequence. Percentage overlap between repertoires was calculated by dividing the number of shared unique clonotypes by the size of the smaller repertoire. Three approaches were used to assess repertoire richness: RTK rarefaction, the Chao1 estimator, and Recon v2.1 estimates of unobserved clonotypes. Generation probabilities were computed with OLGA for all TCRbeta clonotypes obtained by the gDNA method from a few donors. This immuneACCESS table, as held by TCRdb, lists in-frame sequences with V and J called but not all clones. Of the missing ones, under half trace to an unresolved V gene in checked studies; the others have no known cause. That table gives V, J and clone size, and the DNA gave D and trimming. The sample data list nearly 1 million clones, and over 60% of these were observed just once. The ten largest account for about 1.5% of the sample.

The germline V gene supplies CDR1 SGHVS and CDR2 FQNEAQ. V is clipped by 1 base and J by 6 bases, and the sequence between their germline boundaries is 16 bases long. Including cysteine and phenylalanine, the CDR3 has 17 amino acids. The only DNA kept is the CDR3, 51 bases in frame from the first base. Sequenced: memory CD4+ T cells sorted from blood. The cell subset or site label on this specimen signifies: CD45RA-negative fraction. This TCR came from a man aged 18 to 35 in good health. The chain is encoded by TRBV7-8 joined to TRBJ1-6; the best D guess is TRBD1, with 5 bases matching. The CDR3 in this case is CASSLVGGGKGNSPLHF. The DNA sequence is as follows: TGTGCCAGCAGCTTAGTAGGTGGGGGGAAGGGTAATTCACCCCTCCACTTT.